This T cell receptor (beta chain) comes out of a study of blood T cell repertoires in COVID-19. The CDR3 is 15 amino acids. The V end was cut by 0 bases, the J end by 0 bases, with 8 bases between. CDR1 SGDLS and CDR2 YYNGEE come from the germline V gene. Repertoires were generated with immunoSEQ multiplex PCR, while TCRdb's copy carries only in-frame clones and drops some. The sample shows 150,000 to 200,000 clones, around 90% of them seen only once. The chain employs TRBV9 and TRBJ2-3; a weak D match, TRBD2 (5 bases). This clonotype originated in a man aged 40-49 years with active or convalescent COVID-19. Sample: peripheral blood. This CDR3 is CASSVGLASTDTQYF. The CDR3, as DNA: TGTGCCAGCAGCGTAGGGTTAGCGAGCACAGATACGCAGTATTTT.